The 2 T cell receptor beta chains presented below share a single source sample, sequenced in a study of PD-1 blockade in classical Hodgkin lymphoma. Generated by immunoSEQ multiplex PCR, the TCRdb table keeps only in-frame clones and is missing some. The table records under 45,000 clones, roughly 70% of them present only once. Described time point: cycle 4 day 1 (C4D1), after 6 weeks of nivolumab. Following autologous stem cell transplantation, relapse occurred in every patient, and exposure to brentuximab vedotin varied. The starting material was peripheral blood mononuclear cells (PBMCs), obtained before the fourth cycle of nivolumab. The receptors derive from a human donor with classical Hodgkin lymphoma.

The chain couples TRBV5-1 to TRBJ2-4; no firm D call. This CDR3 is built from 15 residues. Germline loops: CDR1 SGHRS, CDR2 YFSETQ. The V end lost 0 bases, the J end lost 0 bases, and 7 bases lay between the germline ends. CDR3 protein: CASSLESIAKNIQYF. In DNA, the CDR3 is TGCGCCAGCAGCTTGGAGTCTATAGCCAAAAACATTCAGTACTTC. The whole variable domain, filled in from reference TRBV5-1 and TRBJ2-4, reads KAGVTQTPRYLIKTRGQQVTLSCSPISGHRSVSWYQQTPGQGLQFLFEYFSETQRNKGNFPGRFSGRQFSNSRSEMNVSTLELGDSALYLCASSLESIAKNIQYFGAGTRLSVL.

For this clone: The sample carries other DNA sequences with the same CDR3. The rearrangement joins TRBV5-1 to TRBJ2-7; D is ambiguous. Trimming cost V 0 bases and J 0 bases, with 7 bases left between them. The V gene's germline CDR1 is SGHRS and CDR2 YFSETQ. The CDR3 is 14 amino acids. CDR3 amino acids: CASSLASGSYEQYF. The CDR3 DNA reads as TGCGCCAGCAGCTTGGCATCAGGCTCCTACGAGCAGTACTTC.